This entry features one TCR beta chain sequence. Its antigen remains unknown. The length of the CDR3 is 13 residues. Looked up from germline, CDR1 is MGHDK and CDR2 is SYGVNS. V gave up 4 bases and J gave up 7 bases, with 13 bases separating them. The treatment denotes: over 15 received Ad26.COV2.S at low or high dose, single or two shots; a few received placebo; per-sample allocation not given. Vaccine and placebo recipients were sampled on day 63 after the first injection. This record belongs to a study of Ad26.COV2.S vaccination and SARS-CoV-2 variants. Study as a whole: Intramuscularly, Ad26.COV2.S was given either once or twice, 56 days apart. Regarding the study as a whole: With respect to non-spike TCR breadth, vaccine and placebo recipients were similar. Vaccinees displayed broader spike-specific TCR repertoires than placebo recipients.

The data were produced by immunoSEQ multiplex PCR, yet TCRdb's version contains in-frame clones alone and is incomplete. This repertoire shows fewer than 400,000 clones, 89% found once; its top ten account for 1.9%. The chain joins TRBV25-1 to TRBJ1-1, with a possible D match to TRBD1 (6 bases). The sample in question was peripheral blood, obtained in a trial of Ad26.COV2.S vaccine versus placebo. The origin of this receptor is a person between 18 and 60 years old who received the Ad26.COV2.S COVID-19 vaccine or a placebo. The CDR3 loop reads CASSAGQLGEAFF. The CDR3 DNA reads TGTGCCAGCAGTGCCGGACAGCTCGGTGAAGCTTTCTTT.